Below, 23 T cell receptor beta chains from the same sample are listed, as sequenced in a study of T cells in Graves' hyperthyroidism and ophthalmopathy. Amplification of TCR beta CDR3 regions was performed using RNA transcripts as template. The HTBI primer set drove a first-round RT-PCR of the TCR CDR3. TCRdb recomputed calls from the multiplex PCR reads with MiXCR, one row per CDR3 protein. The profile shows fewer than 650,000 distinct CDR3 sequences, over 45% of them singletons. Material: peripheral blood or thyroid tissue (not recorded which). The origin of the receptors is an adult woman with Graves' disease, either hyperthyroidism or ophthalmopathy (not recorded which).

Worth noting for this clonotype: A read error may produce the germline difference seen at one junction end. CDR3 loop: CSARGTGNLPQHF. In DNA, the CDR3 is TGCAGTGCTCGCGGGACAGGCAATCTGCCCCAGCATTTT. The chain uses TRBV20-1 and TRBJ1-5; 8 positions match TRBD1. The CDR3 loop spans 13 amino acids. Germline CDR1 reads DFQATT; CDR2 reads SNEGSKA (reference sequence).

This clonotype appeared many times. The CDR3 protein is CAISDNGPTQYF. CDR3 DNA: TGTGCCATCAGTGATAATGGGCCAACCCAGTACTTC. The chain links TRBV10-3 to TRBJ2-5, with D hard to call. Germline V gene lookup returns CDR1 ENHRY and CDR2 SYGVKD. The CDR3 consists of 12 residues. The V end lost 3 bases, the J end lost 8 bases, and 10 bases lay between the germline ends.

The chain links TRBV2 to TRBJ2-1; D perhaps matches TRBD2 (5 bases). Per germline, CDR1 SNHLY and CDR2 FYNNEI. Trimming removed 7 bases at V and 0 bases at J, with 13 bases between. The CDR3 sequence is 15 residues long. In DNA form, the CDR3 reads TGTGCCAGCATCGCACTAGGGCCCTCCTACAATGAGCAGTTCTTC. Translation: CASIALGPSYNEQFF.

In its sample, this clonotype was seen many times. This rearrangement joins TRBV10-3 to TRBJ1-5; D ambiguous. The CDR3 consists of 15 residues. V lost 2 bases, J lost 3 bases, and 11 bases lay in between. Germline CDR1 is ENHRY and CDR2 is SYGVKD. The chain's CDR3 is CAISETAGPNQPQHF. The CDR3 coding sequence is TGTGCCATCAGTGAGACAGCGGGTCCCAATCAGCCCCAGCATTTT.

The rearrangement uses TRBV7-3 and TRBJ1-4, with TRBD1 as a possible D gene (6 bases). The CDR3 runs 12 residues. Trimming shortened V by 5 bases and J by 11 bases, and 12 bases separated the two germline ends. Germline CDR1 reads SGHTA; CDR2 reads FQGTGA. The CDR3 here is CASSLAGAKLFF. Here the CDR3 DNA reads TGTGCCAGCAGCCTCGCAGGGGCGAAACTGTTTTTT.

This clonotype was seen many times. This chain uses TRBV6-6 with TRBJ1-1; unclear D gene. Trimming removed 5 bases from V and 7 bases from J, with 8 bases in between. CDR1 MNHNY and CDR2 SVGAGI come from the germline V gene (reference sequence). The CDR3 length is 11 residues. CDR3 coding DNA: TGTGCCAGCAGTCAGTCAGTTGAAGCTTTCTTT. This gives the protein CASSQSVEAFF.

The chain carries TRBV7-7 and TRBJ2-2; TRBD1 aligns across 8 bases. CDR3 length: 14 amino acids. V shed 5 bases, J shed 7 bases, and the junction held 6 bases outside the gene matches. Germline lookup yields CDR1 SSHAT and CDR2 FNYEAQ (reference sequence). The CDR3 is CASSKDRGSGELFF. CDR3 nucleotide sequence: TGTGCCAGCAGCAAAGACAGGGGTAGCGGGGAGCTGTTTTTT.

This clonotype was detected only a few times. This chain uses TRBV10-2 with TRBJ2-1, with D unclear. The germline V gene encodes CDR1 WSHSY and CDR2 SAAADI. With 2 bases removed from V and 10 bases from J, the gap between germline ends came to 12 bases. The CDR3 extends over 13 amino acids. The CDR3 DNA follows: TGCGCCAGCAGTGAGCTCGGTGCACGAGAGCAGTTCTTC. It is translated as CASSELGAREQFF.

This clonotype was detected a few times. The rearrangement links TRBV20-1 to TRBJ2-5, with a tentative D call TRBD2 (5 bases). Looked up from germline, CDR1 is DFQATT and CDR2 is SNEGSKA (reference sequence). The V end was cut by 5 bases, the J end by 5 bases, with 18 bases between. The CDR3 is 14 residues long. The chain's CDR3 is CSAPGMDTRETQYF. The CDR3 coding sequence is TGCAGTGCTCCCGGGATGGATACTCGGGAGACCCAGTACTTC.

The chain couples TRBV10-3 to TRBJ1-1, with D possibly matching TRBD1 (6 bases). Germline CDR1 is ENHRY and CDR2 is SYGVKD. Between the trimmed V and J ends, which lost 10 bases and 4 bases, there was a span of 19 bases. The CDR3 is made up of 14 amino acids. The CDR3 DNA is TGTGCCACACACAGAGGACAGTCGATCACTGAAGCTTTCTTT. Protein: CATHRGQSITEAFF.

This chain joins TRBV11-2 and TRBJ2-7, with TRBD2 matching over 12 bases. Germline CDR1 reads SGHAT; CDR2 reads FQNNGV. J gave up 7 bases and V 6 bases, and 4 bases lay outside the gene matches. CDR3 length: 13 residues. The DNA for the CDR3 is TGTGCCAGCAGTCTAGCGGGGGGGCGGGAGCAGTACTTC. This sequence encodes CASSLAGGREQYF.

The V call is TRBV7-9, the J call TRBJ1-6; 7 positions match TRBD1. This CDR3 has 14 residues. The V and J ends lost 5 bases and 7 bases, in that order; junction bases with no gene match: 5. In germline, CDR1 is SEHNR, CDR2 FQNEAQ (reference sequence). CDR3 loop: CASSRDSSNSPLHF. The DNA for the CDR3 is TGTGCCAGCAGCCGGGACAGCTCGAATTCACCCCTCCACTTT.

This clonotype was recorded a few times. V usage is TRBV15 and J usage is TRBJ2-6; D might be TRBD1 (6 bases). V lost 3 bases to trimming and J lost 2 bases, with 8 bases between them. The CDR3 runs 15 residues. The V gene's germline CDR1 is LNHNV and CDR2 YYDKDF (reference sequence). The CDR3 region is CATSSRGPGANVLTF. In DNA form, the CDR3 reads TGTGCCACCAGCAGCAGGGGACCTGGGGCCAACGTCCTGACTTTC.

CDR3 DNA sequence: TGTGCCAGCAGCGTAGTTCCAGACACTGAAGCTTTCTTT. Translating gives CASSVVPDTEAFF. The chain employs TRBV9 and TRBJ1-1, with D hard to call. Germline assignment: CDR1 SGDLS and CDR2 YYNGEE. The CDR3 has 13 amino acids. V lost 0 bases and J lost 3, with 6 bases in between.

The chain recombines TRBV20-1 with TRBJ2-5; TRBD2 matches at 7 bases. The V segment lost 0 bases and the J segment 5 bases; nucleotides outside the gene matches: 6. CDR3 length: 14 amino acids. The germline gives CDR1 DFQATT, CDR2 SNEGSKA (reference sequence). Written as DNA, the CDR3 is TGCAGTGCTAGAGAGGGGGGGGGAATCGAGACCCAGTACTTC. This encodes CSAREGGGIETQYF.

This clonotype came up a few times. V is TRBV14 and J is TRBJ1-6, with a possible D match to TRBD1 (6 bases). Trimming stripped 2 bases from V and 7 bases from J, with 15 bases between. CDR1 is SGHDN, CDR2 FVKESK, per germline. The CDR3 loop spans 16 amino acids. The CDR3 loop reads CASSQISTGTNSPLHF. The DNA for the CDR3 is TGTGCCAGCAGCCAAATATCAACAGGGACGAATTCACCCCTCCACTTT.

This rearrangement joins TRBV28 to TRBJ1-6, with D perhaps matching TRBD1 (6 bases). The CDR3 sequence is 14 residues long. Germline V gives CDR1 MDHEN, CDR2 SYDVKM. The V end lost 6 bases, the J end lost 6 bases, and 12 bases lay between the germline ends. The DNA of the CDR3 is TGTGCCAGCAGCCTACAGGGTACTAATTCACCCCTCCACTTT. Translating gives CASSLQGTNSPLHF.

This rearrangement joins TRBV30 to TRBJ2-7; tentative D call: TRBD2 (6 bases). CDR1 is GTSNPN, CDR2 SVGIG, per germline (reference sequence). The CDR3 sequence is 15 residues long. Trimming took 0 bases from V and 0 from J, leaving 12 bases between them. CDR3 coding DNA: TGTGCCTGGAGTGTACGGGGGTTGAGCTCCTACGAGCAGTACTTC. Translating it yields CAWSVRGLSSYEQYF. The variable domain in full, with the rest retrieved from reference TRBV30 and TRBJ2-7, is SQTIHQWPATLVQPVGSPLSLECTVEGTSNPNLYWYRQAAGRGLQLLFYSVGIGQISSEVPQNLSASRPQDRQFILSSKKLLLSDSGFYLCAWSVRGLSSYEQYFGPGTRLTVT.

The chain combines TRBV15 with TRBJ1-6; 7 nucleotides align to TRBD1. The CDR3 spans 15 residues. Germline V gene sequence: CDR1 LNHNV, CDR2 YYDKDF (reference sequence). The J segment lost 6 bases and the V segment lost 2 bases, leaving 4 bases of the junction unmatched. CDR3 amino acids: CATSRSGTVNSPLHF. The CDR3 DNA reads TGTGCCACCAGCAGATCCGGGACAGTTAATTCACCCCTCCACTTT. Full variable domain (missing parts from reference TRBV15 and TRBJ1-6): DAMVIQNPRYQVTQFGKPVTLSCSQTLNHNVMYWYQQKSSQAPKLLFHYYDKDFNNEADTPDNFQSRRPNTSFCFLDIRSPGLGDTAMYLCATSRSGTVNSPLHFGNGTRLTVT.

The genes are TRBV10-3 and TRBJ1-6; D is uncertain. From germline, CDR1 is ENHRY and CDR2 SYGVKD. The CDR3 runs to 17 residues. Deletions cut 0 bases from V and 0 bases from J, with 9 bases between. DNA of the CDR3: TGTGCCATCAGTGAGTCCGGGCATGTCTCCTATAATTCACCCCTCCACTTT. Its protein is CAISESGHVSYNSPLHF.

V usage is TRBV7-3 and J usage is TRBJ1-1; no reliable D call. The CDR3 totals 13 residues. Germline V gives CDR1 SGHTA, CDR2 FQGTGA. Trimming removed 6 bases at V and 9 bases at J, with 17 bases between. Here the CDR3 DNA reads TGTGCCAGCAGTCCGCAGTTGGCAGAACAAGCTTTCTTT. Its translation is CASSPQLAEQAFF.

This clonotype was counted a few times. V gene TRBV24-1 combines with J gene TRBJ1-2, with D possibly being TRBD1 (5 bases). The CDR3 has 13 amino acids. Germline assignment: CDR1 KGHDR and CDR2 SFDVKD. The V end was cut by 7 bases, the J end by 6 bases, with 14 bases between. The CDR3 sequence: CATRGPAHDGYTF. The DNA for the CDR3 is TGTGCCACCAGGGGGCCTGCCCATGATGGCTACACCTTC.

The gene calls are TRBV20-1 and TRBJ1-1, with D unresolved. The CDR3 is made up of 13 amino acids. Germline CDR1 reads DFQATT; CDR2 reads SNEGSKA (reference sequence). V was shortened by 3 bases and J by 3 bases, with 11 bases between the two germline ends. CDR3 nucleotide sequence: TGCAGTGCTAGGGAGGTTGGGGACACTGAAGCTTTCTTT. Translating it yields CSAREVGDTEAFF.